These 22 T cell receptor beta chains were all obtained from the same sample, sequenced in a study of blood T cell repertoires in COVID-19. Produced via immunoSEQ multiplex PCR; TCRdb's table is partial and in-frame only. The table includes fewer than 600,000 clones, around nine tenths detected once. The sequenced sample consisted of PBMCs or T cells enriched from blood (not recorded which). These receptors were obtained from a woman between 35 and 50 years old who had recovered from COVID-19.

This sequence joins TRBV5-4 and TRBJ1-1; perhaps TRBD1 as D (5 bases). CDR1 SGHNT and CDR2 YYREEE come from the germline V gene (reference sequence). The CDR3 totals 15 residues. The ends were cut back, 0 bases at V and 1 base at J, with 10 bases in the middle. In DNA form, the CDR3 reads TGTGCCAGCAGCTTGGGACAGTCAACGAACACTGAAGCTTTCTTT. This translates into CASSLGQSTNTEAFF. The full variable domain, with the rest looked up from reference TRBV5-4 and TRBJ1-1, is ETGVTQSPTHLIKTRGQQVTLRCSSQSGHNTVSWYQQALGQGPQFIFQYYREEENGRGNFPPRFSGLQFPNYSSELNVNALELDDSALYLCASSLGQSTNTEAFFGQGTRLTVV.

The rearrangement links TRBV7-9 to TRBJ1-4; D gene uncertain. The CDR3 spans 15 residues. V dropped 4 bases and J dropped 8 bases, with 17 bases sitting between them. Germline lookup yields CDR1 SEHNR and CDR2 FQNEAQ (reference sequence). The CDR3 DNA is TGTGCCAGCAGCTCCACCGGCGGCGAGGGAGAAAAACTGTTTTTT. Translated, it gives CASSSTGGEGEKLFF.

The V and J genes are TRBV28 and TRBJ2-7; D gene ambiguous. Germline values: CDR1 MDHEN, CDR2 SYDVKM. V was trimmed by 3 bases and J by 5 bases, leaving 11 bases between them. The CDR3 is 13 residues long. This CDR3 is CASSFSLHHEQYF. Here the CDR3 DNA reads TGTGCCAGCAGTTTCTCCTTACACCACGAGCAGTACTTC.

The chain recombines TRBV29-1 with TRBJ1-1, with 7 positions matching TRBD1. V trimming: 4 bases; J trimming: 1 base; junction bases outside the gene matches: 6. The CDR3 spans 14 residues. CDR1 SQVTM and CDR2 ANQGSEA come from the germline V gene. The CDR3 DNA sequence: TGCAGCGTTGCCCATAGACAGGGGAACACTGAAGCTTTCTTT. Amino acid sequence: CSVAHRQGNTEAFF.

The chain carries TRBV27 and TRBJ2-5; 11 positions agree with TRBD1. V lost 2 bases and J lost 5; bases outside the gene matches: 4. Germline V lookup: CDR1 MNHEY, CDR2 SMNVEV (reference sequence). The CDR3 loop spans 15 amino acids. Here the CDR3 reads CASSLAGQGGETQYF. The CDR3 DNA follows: TGTGCCAGCAGTTTAGCGGGACAGGGGGGGGAGACCCAGTACTTC.

The CDR3 region is CASSRSRDRDNYGYTF. Written as DNA, the CDR3 is TGCGCCAGCAGCCGCTCCCGGGACAGGGATAACTATGGCTACACCTTC. The V and J genes are TRBV5-1 and TRBJ1-2; TRBD1 matches 9 bases. CDR1 and CDR2 (germline): SGHRS, YFSETQ. The V segment lost 4 bases and the J segment 1 base; nucleotides outside the gene matches: 8. The CDR3 length is 16 residues.

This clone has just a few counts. Here the CDR3 DNA reads TGCGCCAGCAGCCACCGAGGGCTAGCGGACTACAATGAGCAGTTCTTC. It translates to CASSHRGLADYNEQFF. The chain recombines TRBV4-3 with TRBJ2-1; 7 bases align to TRBD2. Losses at the gene ends were 3 bases for V and 3 bases for J; bases not matched to a gene: 8. This CDR3 is built from 16 residues. The germline V gene encodes CDR1 LGHNA and CDR2 YSLEER.

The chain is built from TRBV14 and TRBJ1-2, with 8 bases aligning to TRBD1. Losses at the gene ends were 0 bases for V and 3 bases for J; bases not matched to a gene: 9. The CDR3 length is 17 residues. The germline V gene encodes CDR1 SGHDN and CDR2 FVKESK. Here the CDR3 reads CASSQDNRGMRYYGYTF. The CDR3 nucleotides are TGTGCCAGCAGCCAAGATAACAGGGGGATGAGGTACTATGGCTACACCTTC.

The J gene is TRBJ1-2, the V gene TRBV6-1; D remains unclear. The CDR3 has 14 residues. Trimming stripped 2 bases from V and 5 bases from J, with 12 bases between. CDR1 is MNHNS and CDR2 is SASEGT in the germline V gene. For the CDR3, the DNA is TGTGCCAGCAGTGAAACAATTGGGCAGTATGGCTACACCTTC. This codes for CASSETIGQYGYTF.

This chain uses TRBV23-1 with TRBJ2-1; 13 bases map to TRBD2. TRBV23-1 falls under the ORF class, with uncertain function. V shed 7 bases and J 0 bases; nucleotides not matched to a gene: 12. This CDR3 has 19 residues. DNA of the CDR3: TGCGCCAGCAACACCGGAACTAGCGGGAGGGCCGGCTCCTACAATGAGCAGTTCTTC. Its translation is CASNTGTSGRAGSYNEQFF.

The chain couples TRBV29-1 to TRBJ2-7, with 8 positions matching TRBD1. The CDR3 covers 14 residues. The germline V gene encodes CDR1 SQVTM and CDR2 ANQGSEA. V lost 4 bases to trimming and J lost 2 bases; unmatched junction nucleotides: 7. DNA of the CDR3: TGCAGCGTTGTGGAGGGGGACAGGACCTACGAGCAGTACTTC. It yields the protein CSVVEGDRTYEQYF.

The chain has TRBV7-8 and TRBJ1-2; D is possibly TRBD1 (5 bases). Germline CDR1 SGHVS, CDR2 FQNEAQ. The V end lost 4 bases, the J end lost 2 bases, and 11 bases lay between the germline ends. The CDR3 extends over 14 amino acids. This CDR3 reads CASSSRRGNYGYTF. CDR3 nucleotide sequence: TGTGCCAGCAGCTCCCGCCGGGGGAACTATGGCTACACCTTC.

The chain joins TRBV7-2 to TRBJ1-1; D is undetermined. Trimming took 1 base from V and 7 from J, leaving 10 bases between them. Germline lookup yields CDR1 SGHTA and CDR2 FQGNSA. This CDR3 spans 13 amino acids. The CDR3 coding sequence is TGTGCCAGCAGCTTAGGGGCTGAGTATGAAGCTTTCTTT. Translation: CASSLGAEYEAFF.

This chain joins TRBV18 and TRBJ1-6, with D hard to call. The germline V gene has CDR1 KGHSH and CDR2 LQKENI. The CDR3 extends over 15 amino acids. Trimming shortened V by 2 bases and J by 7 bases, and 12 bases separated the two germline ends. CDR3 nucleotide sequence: TGTGCCAGCTCACCAGGGAGGGCCGAGAATTCACCCCTCCACTTT. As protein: CASSPGRAENSPLHF. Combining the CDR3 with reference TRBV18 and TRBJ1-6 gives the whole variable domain NAGVMQNPRHLVRRRGQEARLRCSPMKGHSHVYWYRQLPEEGLKFMVYLQKENIIDESGMPKERFSAEFPKEGPSILRIQQVVRGDSAAYFCASSPGRAENSPLHFGNGTRLTVT.

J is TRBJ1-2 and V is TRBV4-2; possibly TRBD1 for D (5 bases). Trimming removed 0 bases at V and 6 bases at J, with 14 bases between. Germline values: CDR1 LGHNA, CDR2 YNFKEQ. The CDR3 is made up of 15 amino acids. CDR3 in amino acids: CASSQDWGQFNGYTF. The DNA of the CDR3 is TGTGCCAGCAGCCAAGATTGGGGCCAATTCAATGGCTACACCTTC.

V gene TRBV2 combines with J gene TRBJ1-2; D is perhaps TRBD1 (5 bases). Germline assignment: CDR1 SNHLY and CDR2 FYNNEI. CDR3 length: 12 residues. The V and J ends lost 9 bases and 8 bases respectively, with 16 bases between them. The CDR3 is CARIGPGGGYTF. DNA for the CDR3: TGTGCCAGAATAGGACCTGGGGGGGGCTACACCTTC.

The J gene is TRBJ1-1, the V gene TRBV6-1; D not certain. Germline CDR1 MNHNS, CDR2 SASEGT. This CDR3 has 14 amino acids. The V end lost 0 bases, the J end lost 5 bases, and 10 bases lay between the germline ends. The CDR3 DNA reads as TGTGCCAGCAGTGAAGCGAAGTCGAGGACTGAAGCTTTCTTT. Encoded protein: CASSEAKSRTEAFF.

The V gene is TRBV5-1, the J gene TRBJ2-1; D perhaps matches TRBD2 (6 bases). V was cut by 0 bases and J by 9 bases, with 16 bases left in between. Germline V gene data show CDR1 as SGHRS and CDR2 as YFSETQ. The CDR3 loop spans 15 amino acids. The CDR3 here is CASSLDAGRAAEQFF. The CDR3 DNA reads TGCGCCAGCAGCTTGGATGCGGGACGAGCGGCTGAGCAGTTCTTC.

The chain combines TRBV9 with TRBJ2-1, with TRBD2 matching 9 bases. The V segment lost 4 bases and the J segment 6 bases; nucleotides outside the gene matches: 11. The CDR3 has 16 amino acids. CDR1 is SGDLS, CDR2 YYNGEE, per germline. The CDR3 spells CASSPTGLARPNEQFF. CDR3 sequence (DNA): TGTGCCAGCAGCCCAACGGGACTAGCAAGACCCAATGAGCAGTTCTTC.

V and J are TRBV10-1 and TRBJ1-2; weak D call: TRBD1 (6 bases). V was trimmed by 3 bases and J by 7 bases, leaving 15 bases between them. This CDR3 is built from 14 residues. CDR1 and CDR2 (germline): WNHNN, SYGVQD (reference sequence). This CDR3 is CASSDTGGVSGYTF. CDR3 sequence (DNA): TGCGCCAGCAGTGATACGGGGGGCGTCTCTGGCTACACCTTC.

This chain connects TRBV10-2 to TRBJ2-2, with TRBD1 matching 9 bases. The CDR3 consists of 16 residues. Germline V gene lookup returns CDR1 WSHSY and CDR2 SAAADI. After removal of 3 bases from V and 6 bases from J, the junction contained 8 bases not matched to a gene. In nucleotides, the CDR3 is TGCGCCAGCAGTGAAACAGGGGGCGGTTGGGCCGGGGAGCTGTTTTTT. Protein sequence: CASSETGGGWAGELFF.

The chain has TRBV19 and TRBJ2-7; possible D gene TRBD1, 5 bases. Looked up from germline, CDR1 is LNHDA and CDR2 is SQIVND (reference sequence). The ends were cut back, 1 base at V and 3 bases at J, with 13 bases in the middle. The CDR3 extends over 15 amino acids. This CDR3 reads CASSIAPGSNYEQYF. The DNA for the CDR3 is TGTGCCAGTAGTATAGCTCCAGGGTCCAACTACGAGCAGTACTTC.